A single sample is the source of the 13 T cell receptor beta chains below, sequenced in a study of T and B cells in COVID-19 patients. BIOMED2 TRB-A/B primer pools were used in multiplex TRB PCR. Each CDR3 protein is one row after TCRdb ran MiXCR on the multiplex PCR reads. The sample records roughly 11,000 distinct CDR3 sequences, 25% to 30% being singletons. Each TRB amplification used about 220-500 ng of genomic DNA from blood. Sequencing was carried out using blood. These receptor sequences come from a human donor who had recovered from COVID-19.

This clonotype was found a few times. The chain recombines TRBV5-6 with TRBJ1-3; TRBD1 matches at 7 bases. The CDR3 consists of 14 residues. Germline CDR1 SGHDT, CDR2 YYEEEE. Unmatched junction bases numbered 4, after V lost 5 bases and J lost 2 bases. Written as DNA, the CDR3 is TGTGCCAGCAGGGAGACAGGGACTGGAAACACCATATATTTT. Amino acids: CASRETGTGNTIYF. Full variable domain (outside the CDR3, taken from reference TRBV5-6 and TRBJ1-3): DAGVTQSPTHLIKTRGQQVTLRCSPKSGHDTVSWYQQALGQGPQFIFQYYEEEERQRGNFPDRFSGHQFPNYSSELNVNALLLGDSALYLCASRETGTGNTIYFGEGSWLTVV.

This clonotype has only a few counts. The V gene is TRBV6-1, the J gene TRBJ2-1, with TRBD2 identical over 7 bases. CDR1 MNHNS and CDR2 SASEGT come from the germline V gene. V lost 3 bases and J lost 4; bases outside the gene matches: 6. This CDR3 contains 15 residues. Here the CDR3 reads CASSDLRGLYNEQFF. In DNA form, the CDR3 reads TGTGCCAGCAGTGATCTTCGGGGACTATACAATGAGCAGTTCTTC.

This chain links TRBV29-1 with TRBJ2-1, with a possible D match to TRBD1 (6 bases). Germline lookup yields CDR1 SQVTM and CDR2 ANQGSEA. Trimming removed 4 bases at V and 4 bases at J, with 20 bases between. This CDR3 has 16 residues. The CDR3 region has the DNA TGCAGCGTTGCCTGGACAGCCCTTGCCGCTTACAATGAGCAGTTCTTC. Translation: CSVAWTALAAYNEQFF.

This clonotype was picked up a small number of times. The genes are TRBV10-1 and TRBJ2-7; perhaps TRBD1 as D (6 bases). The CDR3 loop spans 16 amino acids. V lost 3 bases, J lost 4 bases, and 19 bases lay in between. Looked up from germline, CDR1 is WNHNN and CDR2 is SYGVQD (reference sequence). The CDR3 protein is CASSDSGAPRVYEQYV. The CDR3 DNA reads TGCGCCAGCAGTGACTCAGGGGCACCACGAGTTTACGAGCAGTACGTC.

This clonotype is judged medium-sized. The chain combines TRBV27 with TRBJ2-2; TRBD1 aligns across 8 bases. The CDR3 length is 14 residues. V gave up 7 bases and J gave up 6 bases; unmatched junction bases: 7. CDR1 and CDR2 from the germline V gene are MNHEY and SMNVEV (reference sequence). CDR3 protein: CASTPRGRAGELFF. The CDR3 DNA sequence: TGTGCCAGCACCCCCAGGGGGCGCGCCGGGGAGCTGTTTTTT.

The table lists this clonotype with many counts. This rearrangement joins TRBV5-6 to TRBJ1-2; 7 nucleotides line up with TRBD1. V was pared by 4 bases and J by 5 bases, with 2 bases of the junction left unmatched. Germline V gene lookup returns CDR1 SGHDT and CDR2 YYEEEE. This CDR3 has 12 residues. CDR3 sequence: CASSLGQYGYTF. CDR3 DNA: TGTGCCAGCAGCCTGGGACAGTATGGCTACACCTTC.

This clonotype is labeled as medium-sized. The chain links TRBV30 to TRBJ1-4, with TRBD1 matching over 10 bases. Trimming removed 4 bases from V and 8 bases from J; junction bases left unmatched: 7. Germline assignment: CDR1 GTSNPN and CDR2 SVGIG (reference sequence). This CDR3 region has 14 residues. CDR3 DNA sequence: TGTGCCTGGAACGACAGGACAGGGGGGGAAAAACTGTTTTTT. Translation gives CAWNDRTGGEKLFF.

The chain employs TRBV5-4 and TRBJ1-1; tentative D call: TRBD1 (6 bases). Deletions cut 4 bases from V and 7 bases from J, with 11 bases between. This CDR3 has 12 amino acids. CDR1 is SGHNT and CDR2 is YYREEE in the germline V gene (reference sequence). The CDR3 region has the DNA TGTGCCAGCAGCAAAACCAGGGGTGAAGCTTTCTTT. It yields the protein CASSKTRGEAFF.

The CDR3 protein is CASSLGGGEKLFF. The CDR3 coding sequence is TGTGCCAGCAGTTTAGGGGGCGGAGAAAAACTGTTTTTT. This sequence joins TRBV12-3 or TRBV12-4 and TRBJ1-4; the D gene is possibly TRBD1 (5 bases). The V and J ends lost 1 base and 8 bases respectively, with 8 bases between them. This CDR3 comprises 13 residues.

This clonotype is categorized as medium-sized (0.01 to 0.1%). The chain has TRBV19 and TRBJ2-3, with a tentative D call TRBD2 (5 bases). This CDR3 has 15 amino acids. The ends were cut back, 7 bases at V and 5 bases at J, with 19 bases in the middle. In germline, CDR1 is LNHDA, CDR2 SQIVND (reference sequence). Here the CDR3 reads CASTMTGGWGDTQYF. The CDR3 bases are TGTGCCAGTACCATGACGGGCGGGTGGGGAGATACGCAGTATTTT.

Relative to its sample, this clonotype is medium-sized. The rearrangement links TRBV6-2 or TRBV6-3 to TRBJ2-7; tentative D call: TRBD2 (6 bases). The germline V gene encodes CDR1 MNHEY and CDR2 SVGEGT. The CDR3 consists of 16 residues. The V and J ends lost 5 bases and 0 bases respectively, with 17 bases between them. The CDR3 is CASSELSLAASYEQYF. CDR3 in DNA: TGTGCCAGCAGTGAACTGTCCTTAGCGGCCTCCTACGAGCAGTACTTC.

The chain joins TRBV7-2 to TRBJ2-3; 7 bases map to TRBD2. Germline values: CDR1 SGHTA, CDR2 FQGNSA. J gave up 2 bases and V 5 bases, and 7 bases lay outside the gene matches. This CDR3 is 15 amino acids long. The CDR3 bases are TGTGCCAGCAGCCCCGGGCTAGCGGTCACAGATACGCAGTATTTT. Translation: CASSPGLAVTDTQYF.

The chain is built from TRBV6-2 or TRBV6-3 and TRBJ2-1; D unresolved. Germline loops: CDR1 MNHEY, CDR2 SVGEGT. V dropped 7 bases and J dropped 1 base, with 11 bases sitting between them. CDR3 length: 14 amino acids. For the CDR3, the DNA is TGTGCCAGCACCGTAATGCCGTCCTACAATGAGCAGTTCTTC. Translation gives CASTVMPSYNEQFF.